This T cell receptor beta chain was sequenced during a study of Ad26.COV2.S vaccination and SARS-CoV-2 variants (dated by TCRdb to the early 2020s). With respect to the entire study: Donors in the vaccine arm were drawn from COV1001, a multicentre, randomized, double-blind, placebo-controlled phase I-IIa trial testing Ad26.COV2.S in healthy adults. Dosing of Ad26.COV2.S was intramuscular, at either 5x10^10 or 1x10^11 viral particles, delivered as one shot or as two shots spaced 56 days apart. TCRbeta repertoire sequencing was used to assess the specificity and breadth of SARS-CoV-2-reactive T cell receptors after Ad26.COV2.S vaccination. The TCR-sequenced set comprised about 32 samples: about 19 Ad26.COV2.S vaccine recipients, 5 placebo recipients and 8 SARS-CoV-2 convalescent individuals. Trial participants were randomized into five groups of five: low-dose or high-dose Ad26.COV2.S given once or twice, or placebo on both occasions. Investigators remained blinded to trial group allocation during experiments and outcome assessment.

Beyond this particular receptor, the publication reports: Vaccine and placebo recipients had similar non-spike TCR breadth, a finding consistent with the vaccine containing only spike. Ad26.COV2.S recipients had higher spike-specific TCR breadth than placebo recipients (P = 0.0014). After vaccination, substantial breadth of spike-specific CD8+ and CD4+ T cell responses was reported. The study was not powered to compare responses between vaccine doses or regimens. The authors noted that the TCR breadth and depth analyses may have underestimated total T cell responses.

The CDR3 goes from the cysteine to the phenylalanine over 15 residues. Solely the CDR3 DNA is kept, with 45 bases framed from the first base. The V end loses 5 bases and the J end loses 9 bases, and a stretch of 19 bases separates them. From a lookup of the germline V gene, CDR1 and CDR2 are MDHEN and SYDVKM. The treatment or condition label corresponds to: around 19 received Ad26.COV2.S at low or high dose, single or two shots; roughly 5 received placebo; per-sample allocation not given. For vaccine and placebo recipients, the sequenced repertoires came from samples collected on day 63 after the first injection. In Cohort 1b, 25 or so adults aged 18-55 years were enrolled at a single site in Boston, USA, between 29 July and 7 August 2020. As a vaccine, Ad26.COV2.S was a replication-incompetent adenovirus type 26 vector that expressed a prefusion-stabilized SARS-CoV-2 spike protein derived from the original Wuhan strain.

TCRbeta CDR3 regions were sequenced with the immunoSEQ Assay. After extraction, genomic DNA underwent amplification by bias-controlled multiplex PCR, followed by high-throughput sequencing. Per the authors' processing: To quantify the absolute abundance of every unique TCRbeta CDR3 region, sequences were collapsed and filtered. T cell fraction was estimated by normalization of TCRbeta template counts to usable DNA, with usable DNA being measured through amplification of reference genes present in all nucleated cells. Repertoire TCRs were annotated as SARS-CoV-2-specific when V gene, CDR3 amino acid sequence and J gene were exactly matched to a known reactive TCR set. The reference SARS-CoV-2 TCR set was derived from MIRA and filtered for enrichment in COVID-19-positive ImmuneCODE repertoires, a step that removed public or cross-reactive TCRs. Based on the MIRA antigens, annotated TCRs were further analysed at the level of specific ORF or position within ORF. Breadth was defined as annotated unique rearrangements over total unique productive rearrangements; depth was the summed frequency of those rearrangements. Two-sided Wilcoxon rank-sum tests were used to compare TCR breadth between groups. Not all clones reach the TCRdb copy of this immuneACCESS table, which keeps in-frame sequences only. Checked studies attribute under half of the gap to unresolved V genes and leave the rest unexplained. That table is the source of V, J and clone size, and D and trimming were worked out from the DNA. The sample profile shows approximately 300,000 clones; 70% to 90% of them were found once. The top ten hold approximately 2.2% of the sample.

As for this clone: The target of this receptor is not known. The input lacks base qualities; no much larger clone sits a single base away.

The sample was peripheral blood, taken in a trial of Ad26.COV2.S vaccine versus placebo. The chain was built from TRBV28 and TRBJ1-4; D gene: possibly TRBD1, on 6 matching bases. The origin of this receptor is a person between 18 and 65 years old who received the Ad26.COV2.S COVID-19 vaccine or a placebo. CDR3 loop: CASSPPTGALKKLFF. The DNA sequence is TGTGCCAGCAGTCCACCGACGGGGGCCCTAAAAAAACTGTTTTTT. When the CDR3 is completed using the reference TRBV28 and TRBJ1-4 genes on either side, the full variable domain is DVKVTQSSRYLVKRTGEKVFLECVQDMDHENMFWYRQDPGLGLRLIYFSYDVKMKEKGDIPEGYSVSREKKERFSLILESASTNQTSMYLCASSPPTGALKKLFFGSGTQLSVL.